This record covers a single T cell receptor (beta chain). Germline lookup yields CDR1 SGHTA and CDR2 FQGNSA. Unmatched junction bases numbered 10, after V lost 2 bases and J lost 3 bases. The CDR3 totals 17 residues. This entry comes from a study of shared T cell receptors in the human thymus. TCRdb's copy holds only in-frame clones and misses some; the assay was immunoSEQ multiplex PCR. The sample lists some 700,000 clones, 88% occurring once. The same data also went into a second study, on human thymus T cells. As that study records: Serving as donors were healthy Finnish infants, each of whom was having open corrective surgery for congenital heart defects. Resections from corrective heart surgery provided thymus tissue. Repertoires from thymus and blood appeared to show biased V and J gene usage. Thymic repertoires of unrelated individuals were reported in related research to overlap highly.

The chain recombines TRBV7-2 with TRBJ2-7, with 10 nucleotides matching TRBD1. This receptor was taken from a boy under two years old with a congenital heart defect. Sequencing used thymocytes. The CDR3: CASSLKNSGTGVYEQYF. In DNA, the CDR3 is TGTGCCAGCAGCTTAAAGAATTCCGGGACAGGGGTCTACGAGCAGTACTTC.